This TCR beta chain was sequenced during a study of T cells in localized non-small cell lung cancer. The CDR3 runs 14 residues. With V trimmed by 7 bases and J by 3 bases, 5 bases remained unmatched. The V gene's germline CDR1 is MNHEY and CDR2 SVGAGI. Using immunoSEQ multiplex PCR, the repertoire was profiled, and TCRdb retains in-frame clones only, with some absent. Of roughly 30,000 clones in the sample, about 89% were seen once. A word on this clone: Antigen: not known.

Study-level points and caveats: Heterogeneity remains possible because sequencing was limited to only one tumor region. Turning up in adjacent lung were a median roughly 60 of the top 100 tumor clones. Uninvolved adjacent lung showed higher T cell clonality than tumor. An association was observed between higher blood T cell density and longer overall survival.

Sample: peripheral blood, taken before any cancer treatment. V usage is TRBV6-5 and J usage is TRBJ2-7; TRBD1 agrees at 11 bases. This receptor was obtained from a female donor aged 60 or older with stage I lung adenocarcinoma. The CDR3: CASKGDRGDYEQYF. CDR3 nucleotides: TGTGCCAGCAAGGGGGACAGGGGGGACTACGAGCAGTACTTC.